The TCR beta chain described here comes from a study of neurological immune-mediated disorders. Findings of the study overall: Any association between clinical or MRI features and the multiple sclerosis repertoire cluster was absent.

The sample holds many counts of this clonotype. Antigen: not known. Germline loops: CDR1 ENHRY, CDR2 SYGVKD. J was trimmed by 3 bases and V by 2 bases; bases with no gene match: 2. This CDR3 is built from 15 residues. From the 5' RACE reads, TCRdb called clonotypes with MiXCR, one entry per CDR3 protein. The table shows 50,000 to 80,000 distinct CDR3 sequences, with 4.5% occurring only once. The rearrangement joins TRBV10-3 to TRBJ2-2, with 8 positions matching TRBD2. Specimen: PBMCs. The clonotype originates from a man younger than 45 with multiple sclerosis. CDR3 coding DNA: TGTGCCATCAGTGAGGGGACTAGTGACACCGGGGAGCTGTTTTTT. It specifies CAISEGTSDTGELFF.